This TCR beta chain was documented in a study of CD8 T cells in ankylosing spondylitis. General study points: In the blood and synovial fluid of reactive arthritis, some motif variants had been previously reported.

With molecular barcodes, quantitative 5'-RACE was used to make the TCR beta libraries. TCRdb re-called the 5' RACE reads through MiXCR, storing one row per CDR3 protein. The table includes some 240,000 distinct CDR3 sequences, roughly 25% detected once. Ten or more counts support this clonotype. Its antigen is unknown. Germline V gene sequence: CDR1 SGHTA, CDR2 FQGNSA. The CDR3 is 13 residues long. Trimming shortened V by 1 base and J by 7 bases, and 10 bases separated the two germline ends. The source of this sequence is a male donor with ankylosing spondylitis or in good health (not recorded which). The chain recombines TRBV7-2 with TRBJ1-1, with D perhaps matching TRBD1 (5 bases). Sequencing input: blood, either unsorted or a sorted T cell fraction (not recorded which). The CDR3 region has the DNA TGTGCCAGCAGCTTAGTCGCGGGGCATGAAGCTTTCTTT. Its translation: CASSLVAGHEAFF. Drawing the rest from reference TRBV7-2 and TRBJ1-1, the complete variable domain is GAGVSQSPSNKVTEKGKDVELRCDPISGHTALYWYRQSLGQGLEFLIYFQGNSAPDKSGLPSDRFSAERTGGSVSTLTIQRTQQEDSAVYLCASSLVAGHEAFFGQGTRLTVV.